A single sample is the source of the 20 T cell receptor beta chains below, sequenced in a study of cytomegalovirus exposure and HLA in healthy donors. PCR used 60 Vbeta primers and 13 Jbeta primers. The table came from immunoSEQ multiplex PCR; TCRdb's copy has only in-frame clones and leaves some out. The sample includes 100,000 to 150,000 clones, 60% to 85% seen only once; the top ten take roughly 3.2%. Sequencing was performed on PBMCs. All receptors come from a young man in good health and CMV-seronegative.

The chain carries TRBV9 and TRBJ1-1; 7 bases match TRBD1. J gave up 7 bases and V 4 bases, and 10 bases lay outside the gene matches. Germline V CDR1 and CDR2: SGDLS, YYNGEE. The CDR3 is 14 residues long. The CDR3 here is CASSRRQGGNEAFF. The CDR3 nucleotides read TGTGCCAGCAGCAGACGACAAGGGGGCAATGAAGCTTTCTTT.

The CDR3 coding sequence is TGTGCCAGCAGTGGCCGGGACAGAAAATCCTACGAGCAGTACTTC. The encoded protein is CASSGRDRKSYEQYF. The rearrangement links TRBV6-1 to TRBJ2-7; TRBD1 agrees at 7 bases. Trimming took 4 bases from V and 1 from J; bases not matched to a gene: 7. CDR3 size: 15 residues. From germline, CDR1 is MNHNS and CDR2 SASEGT.

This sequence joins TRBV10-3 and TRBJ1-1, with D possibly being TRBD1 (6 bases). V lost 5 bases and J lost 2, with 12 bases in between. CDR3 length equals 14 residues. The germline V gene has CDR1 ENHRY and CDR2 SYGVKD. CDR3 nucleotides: TGTGCCATCAGTAAAAACAGGGAAAACACTGAAGCTTTCTTT. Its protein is CAISKNRENTEAFF.

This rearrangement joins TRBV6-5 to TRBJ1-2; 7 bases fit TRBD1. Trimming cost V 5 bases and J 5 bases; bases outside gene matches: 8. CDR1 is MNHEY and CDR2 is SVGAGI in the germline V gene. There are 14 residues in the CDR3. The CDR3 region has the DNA TGTGCCAGCAGTCGACAGGGCCCTACATATGGCTACACCTTC. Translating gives CASSRQGPTYGYTF.

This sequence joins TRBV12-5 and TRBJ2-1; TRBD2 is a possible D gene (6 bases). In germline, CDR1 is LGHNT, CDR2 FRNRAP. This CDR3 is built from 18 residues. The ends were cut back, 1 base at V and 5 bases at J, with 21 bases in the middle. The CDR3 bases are TGTGCTAGTGGTTTGGAGCGGAGGGCATCCACCTTCGACAATGAGCAGTTCTTC. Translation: CASGLERRASTFDNEQFF.

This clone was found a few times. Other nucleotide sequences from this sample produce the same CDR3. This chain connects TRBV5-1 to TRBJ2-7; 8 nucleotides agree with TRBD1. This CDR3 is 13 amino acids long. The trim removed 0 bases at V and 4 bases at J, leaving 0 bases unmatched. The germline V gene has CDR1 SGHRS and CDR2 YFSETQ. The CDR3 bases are TGCGCCAGCAGCTTGGACAGGGGGTACGAGCAGTACTTC. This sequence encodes CASSLDRGYEQYF.

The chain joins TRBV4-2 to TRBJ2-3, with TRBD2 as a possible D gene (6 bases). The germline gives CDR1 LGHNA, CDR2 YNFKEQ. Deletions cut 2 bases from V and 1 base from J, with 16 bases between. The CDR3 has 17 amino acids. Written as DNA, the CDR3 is TGTGCCAGCAGCCAAACAGAGGGACTGTCTGGCACAGATACGCAGTATTTT. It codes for CASSQTEGLSGTDTQYF.

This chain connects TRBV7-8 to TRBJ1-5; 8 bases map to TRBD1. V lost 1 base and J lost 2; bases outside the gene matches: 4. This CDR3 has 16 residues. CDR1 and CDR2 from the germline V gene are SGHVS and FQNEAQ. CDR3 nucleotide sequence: TGTGCCAGCAGCTTAGATCGACAGGGGCGCAATCAGCCCCAGCATTTT. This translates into CASSLDRQGRNQPQHF.

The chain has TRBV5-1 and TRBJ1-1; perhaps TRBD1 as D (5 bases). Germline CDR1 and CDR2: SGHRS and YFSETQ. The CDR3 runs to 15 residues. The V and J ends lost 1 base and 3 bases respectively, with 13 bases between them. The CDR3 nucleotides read TGCGCCAGCAGCTTGTTGGGGCTCGAGGACACTGAAGCTTTCTTT. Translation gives CASSLLGLEDTEAFF.

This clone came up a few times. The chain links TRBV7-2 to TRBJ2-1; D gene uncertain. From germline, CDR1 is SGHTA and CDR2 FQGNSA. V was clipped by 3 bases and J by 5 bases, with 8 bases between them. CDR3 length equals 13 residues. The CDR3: CASSFRIDNEQFF. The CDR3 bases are TGTGCCAGCAGCTTCAGGATCGACAATGAGCAGTTCTTC.

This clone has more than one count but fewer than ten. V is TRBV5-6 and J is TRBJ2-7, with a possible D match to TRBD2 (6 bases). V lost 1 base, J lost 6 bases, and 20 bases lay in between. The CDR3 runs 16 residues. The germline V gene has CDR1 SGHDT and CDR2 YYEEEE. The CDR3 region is CASSLLGEDQMGEQYF. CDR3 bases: TGTGCCAGCAGCTTGTTGGGGGAGGATCAGATGGGCGAGCAGTACTTC.

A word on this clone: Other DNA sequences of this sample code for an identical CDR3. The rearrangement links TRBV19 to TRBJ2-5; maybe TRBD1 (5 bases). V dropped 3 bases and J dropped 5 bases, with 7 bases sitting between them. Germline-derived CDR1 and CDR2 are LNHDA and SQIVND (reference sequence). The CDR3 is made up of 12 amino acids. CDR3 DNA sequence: TGTGCCAGTAGTATCGCAGGGGAGACCCAGTACTTC. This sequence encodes CASSIAGETQYF.

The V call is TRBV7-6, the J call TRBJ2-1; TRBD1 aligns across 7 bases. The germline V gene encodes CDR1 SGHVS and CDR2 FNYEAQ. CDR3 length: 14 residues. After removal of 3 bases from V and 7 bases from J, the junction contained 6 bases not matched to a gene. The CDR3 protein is CASSLDRLRNEQFF. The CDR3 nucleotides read TGTGCCAGCAGCTTGGACAGGTTAAGGAATGAGCAGTTCTTC.

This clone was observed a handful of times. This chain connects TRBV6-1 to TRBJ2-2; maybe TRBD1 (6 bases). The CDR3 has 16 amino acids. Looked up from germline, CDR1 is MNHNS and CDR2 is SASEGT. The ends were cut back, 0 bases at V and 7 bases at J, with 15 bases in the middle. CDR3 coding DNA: TGTGCCAGCAGTGAAGCAGGGGGAGTTGTCGGCGGGGAGCTGTTTTTT. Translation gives CASSEAGGVVGGELFF.

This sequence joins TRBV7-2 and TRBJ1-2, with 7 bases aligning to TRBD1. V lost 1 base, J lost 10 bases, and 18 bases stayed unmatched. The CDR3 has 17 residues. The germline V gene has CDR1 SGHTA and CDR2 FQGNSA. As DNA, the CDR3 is TGTGCCAGCAGCTTAGAGGGGGACAGCAGGTTCATAGTAACCTACACCTTC. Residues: CASSLEGDSRFIVTYTF.

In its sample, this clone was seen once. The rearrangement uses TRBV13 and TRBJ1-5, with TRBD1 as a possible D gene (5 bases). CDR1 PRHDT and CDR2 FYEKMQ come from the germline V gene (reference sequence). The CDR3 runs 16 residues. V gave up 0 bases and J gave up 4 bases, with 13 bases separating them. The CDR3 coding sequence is TGTGCCAGCAGCTTAGGCCCCCCGGGGGTGAATCAGCCCCAGCATTTT. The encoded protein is CASSLGPPGVNQPQHF. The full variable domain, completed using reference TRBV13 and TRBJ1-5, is AAGVIQSPRHLIKEKRETATLKCYPIPRHDTVYWYQQGPGQDPQFLISFYEKMQSDKGSIPDRFSAQQFSDYHSELNMSSLELGDSALYFCASSLGPPGVNQPQHFGDGTRLSIL.

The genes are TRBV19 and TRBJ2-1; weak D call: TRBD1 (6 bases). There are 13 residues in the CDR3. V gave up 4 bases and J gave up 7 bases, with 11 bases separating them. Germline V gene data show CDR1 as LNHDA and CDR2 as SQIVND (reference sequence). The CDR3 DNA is TGTGCCAGTAGTAGGGGGCCGGGGAATGAGCAGTTCTTC. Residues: CASSRGPGNEQFF.

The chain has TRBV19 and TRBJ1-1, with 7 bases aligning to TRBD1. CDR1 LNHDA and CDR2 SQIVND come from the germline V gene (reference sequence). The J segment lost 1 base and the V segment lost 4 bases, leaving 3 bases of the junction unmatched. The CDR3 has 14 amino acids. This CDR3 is CASSRDSKNTEAFF. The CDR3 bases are TGTGCCAGTAGTAGGGACAGTAAGAACACTGAAGCTTTCTTT.

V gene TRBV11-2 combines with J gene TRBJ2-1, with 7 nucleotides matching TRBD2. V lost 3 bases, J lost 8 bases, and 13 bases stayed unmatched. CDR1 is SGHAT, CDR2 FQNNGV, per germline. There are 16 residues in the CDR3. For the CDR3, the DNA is TGTGCCAGCAGCTTTAACGAGGGAGGGCCCCGGGATGAGCAGTTCTTC. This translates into CASSFNEGGPRDEQFF.

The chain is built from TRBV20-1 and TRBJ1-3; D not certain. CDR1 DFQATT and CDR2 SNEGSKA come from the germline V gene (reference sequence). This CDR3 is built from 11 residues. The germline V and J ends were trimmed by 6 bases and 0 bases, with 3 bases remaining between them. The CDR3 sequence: CSAYSGNTIYF. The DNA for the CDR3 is TGCAGTGCCTACTCTGGAAACACCATATATTTT.